These 29 T cell receptor beta chains came from one sample sequenced in a study of metastatic and nonmetastatic thyroid tumors (dated by TCRdb to 2018 to 2020). Library method: PCR. TCRdb records Illumina HiSeq 4000 as the sequencer. TCRdb's own reprocessing of the public reads used fastp at Q25 and MiXCR and kept productive beta chains. The sample records approximately 37,000 clones, over 12% of which are singletons. Under 20% of the sample is held by the ten biggest clonotypes. Before undergoing thyroid surgery, none of the patients had been given any kind of treatment. Sequenced material: blood. These receptor sequences come from a male donor with papillary thyroid cancer or a benign thyroid nodule (not recorded which). Some clones in this sample may be carry-over from other donors' samples.

In this sample, this clone turned up many times. Given a much more abundant clone one base away, this may be a read error. The sample has other DNA sequences that encode this CDR3 too. This chain uses TRBV27 with TRBJ2-1; the D is unclear. Germline lookup yields CDR1 MNHEY and CDR2 SMNVEV (reference sequence). CDR3 length equals 14 residues. CDR3 nucleotides: TGTGCCAGCACCACGGGCGGCGCCTATAATGAGCAGTTCTTC. This sequence encodes CASTTGGAYNEQFF.

Turning to this clone: One junction end disagrees with the germline gene, perhaps due to a read error. The genes are TRBV6-9 and TRBJ1-2, with 9 bases fitting TRBD1. Germline V gives CDR1 MNHGY, CDR2 SVAAGI. The CDR3 consists of 16 residues. CDR3 nucleotides: TGCGCCAGCAGTGAAACCCGGGACAGGGTCGGCTATGGCTACACCTTC. The encoded protein is CASSETRDRVGYGYTF.

There are many counts of this clone. V gene TRBV11-2 combines with J gene TRBJ2-2; TRBD2 matches at 11 bases. The CDR3 is 16 amino acids. V lost 5 bases, J lost 7 bases, and 9 bases stayed unmatched. Germline lookup yields CDR1 SGHAT and CDR2 FQNNGV. The chain's CDR3 is CASSLTSGRRHGELFF. CDR3 DNA: TGTGCCAGCAGCCTAACTAGCGGGAGACGTCACGGGGAGCTGTTTTTT.

In its sample, this clone was seen many times. The genes are TRBV20-1 and TRBJ2-7; 9 bases line up with TRBD2. The ends lost 4 bases at V and 7 bases at J; junction bases unmatched: 11. The CDR3 consists of 14 residues. The germline gives CDR1 DFQATT, CDR2 SNEGSKA (reference sequence). CDR3 amino acids: CSATRVAGEGEQYF. The DNA of the CDR3 is TGCAGTGCTACTAGGGTAGCGGGAGAAGGGGAGCAGTACTTC.

V usage is TRBV5-1 and J usage is TRBJ2-1; D is possibly TRBD2 (9 bases). Germline CDR1 is SGHRS and CDR2 is YFSETQ. This CDR3 has 17 residues. The V end lost 0 bases, the J end lost 6 bases, and 19 bases lay between the germline ends. This CDR3 is CASSLVGASGTGNEQFF. DNA of the CDR3: TGCGCCAGCAGCTTGGTAGGGGCTAGCGGGACAGGCAATGAGCAGTTCTTC. The whole variable domain, filled in from reference TRBV5-1 and TRBJ2-1, reads KAGVTQTPRYLIKTRGQQVTLSCSPISGHRSVSWYQQTPGQGLQFLFEYFSETQRNKGNFPGRFSGRQFSNSRSEMNVSTLELGDSALYLCASSLVGASGTGNEQFFGPGTRLTVL.

This clone has at least ten counts. CDR3 bases: TGTGCCAGCAGCCGAGCACAGGGGGGGTTCGGACCCCTCCACTTT. This translates into CASSRAQGGFGPLHF. The genes are TRBV3-1 and TRBJ1-6; 8 bases line up with TRBD1. Trimming at V came to 4 bases and at J to 12 bases, leaving 11 bases not matched to a gene. The CDR3 extends over 15 amino acids. Germline V CDR1 and CDR2: LGHDT, YNNKEL (reference sequence). The variable domain in full, completed from reference TRBV3-1 and TRBJ1-6, reads DTAVSQTPKYLVTQMGNDKSIKCEQNLGHDTMYWYKQDSKKFLKIMFSYNNKELIINETVPNRFSPKSPDKAHLNLHINSLELGDSAVYFCASSRAQGGFGPLHFGNGTRLTVT.

This clone was counted at least ten times. The V gene is TRBV7-2, the J gene TRBJ2-3; 12 bases agree with TRBD2. The CDR3 runs 17 residues. Germline-derived CDR1 and CDR2 are SGHTA and FQGNSA. With V trimmed by 5 bases and J by 1 base, 7 bases remained unmatched. The CDR3 region has the DNA TGTGCCAGCAGCCGACGGACTAGCGGGATGGGCACAGATACGCAGTATTTT. As protein: CASSRRTSGMGTDTQYF.

The rearrangement joins TRBV19 to TRBJ2-1; TRBD2 matches at 8 bases. The CDR3 spans 15 residues. V lost 7 bases and J lost 9; bases outside the gene matches: 14. CDR1 LNHDA and CDR2 SQIVND come from the germline V gene (reference sequence). The CDR3 loop is CASMGTSGPFSEQFF. The CDR3 region has the DNA TGTGCCAGTATGGGCACTAGCGGTCCGTTCAGTGAGCAGTTCTTC.

This clone was seen at least ten times. V gene TRBV11-3 combines with J gene TRBJ2-5, with D perhaps matching TRBD1 (7 bases). CDR1 is SGHNT and CDR2 is YENEEA in the germline V gene. Trimming cost V 7 bases and J 5 bases, with 11 bases left between them. This CDR3 is built from 12 residues. In nucleotides, the CDR3 is TGTGCCAGCACCCCAGGGGGGGAGACCCAGTACTTC. Protein product: CASTPGGETQYF.

Concerning this clone: A read error may account for a junction end that differs from germline. The chain couples TRBV19 to TRBJ1-5; perhaps TRBD1 as D (6 bases). This CDR3 region has 15 residues. Germline-derived CDR1 and CDR2 are LNHDA and SQIVND (reference sequence). CDR3 nucleotide sequence: TGTGCCAGTAGTACTTCTGGGGGCCGGCATCAGCCCCAGCGTTTT. This sequence encodes CASSTSGGRHQPQRF.

The chain recombines TRBV5-6 with TRBJ1-2, with 9 bases that match TRBD1. This CDR3 is 17 amino acids long. CDR1 is SGHDT, CDR2 YYEEEE, per germline. V lost 3 bases and J lost 7; bases outside the gene matches: 16. The CDR3 sequence: CASSSAGTYRGRGGYTF. Written as DNA, the CDR3 is TGTGCCAGCAGCTCGGCAGGAACGTACAGGGGGCGGGGTGGCTACACCTTC.

The chain links TRBV4-1 to TRBJ2-1, with D possibly TRBD2 on 5 matching bases. The CDR3 sequence is 16 residues long. Trimming took off 2 bases at V and 3 bases at J, with 14 bases between the two ends. Germline CDR1 MGHRA, CDR2 YSYEKL. CDR3 amino acids: CASSQSDGIFYNEQFF. The DNA for the CDR3 is TGCGCCAGCAGCCAATCCGACGGGATTTTCTACAATGAGCAGTTCTTC.

This clone was recorded many times. CDR3 DNA sequence: TGTGCCACCAGTGATCCGCCTGCGGGGAGGAGGGAGACCCAGTACTTC. The encoded protein is CATSDPPAGRRETQYF. This chain links TRBV24-1 with TRBJ2-5; a possible D gene is TRBD2 (6 bases). The CDR3 runs to 16 residues. The germline V gene encodes CDR1 KGHDR and CDR2 SFDVKD. Between the trimmed V and J ends, which lost 3 bases and 5 bases, there was a span of 18 bases.

This clone was observed at least ten times. The chain is built from TRBV4-1 and TRBJ2-5; 9 nucleotides line up with TRBD2. The CDR3 runs to 15 residues. V was pared by 1 base and J by 5 bases, with 5 bases of the junction left unmatched. The germline CDR1 and CDR2 sequences are MGHRA and YSYEKL. As DNA, the CDR3 is TGCGCCAGCAGCCAAGGCGGGAGGGCCCTCGAGACCCAGTACTTC. Its protein is CASSQGGRALETQYF.

This clone is medium-sized (0.01 to 0.1%). The chain couples TRBV12-3 or TRBV12-4 to TRBJ2-1; TRBD1 agrees at 8 bases. The CDR3 has 16 residues. The V and J ends lost 4 bases and 5 bases, in that order; junction bases with no gene match: 10. The CDR3 reads CASSSDRAGYNNEQFF. The DNA for the CDR3 is TGTGCCAGCAGTTCGGACAGGGCAGGGTATAACAATGAGCAGTTCTTC.

The chain recombines TRBV20-1 with TRBJ2-3; D unclear. The CDR3 loop spans 11 amino acids. V was trimmed by 7 bases and J by 3 bases, leaving 8 bases between them. From germline, CDR1 is DFQATT and CDR2 SNEGSKA (reference sequence). The CDR3 DNA reads as TGCAGTGGTTATGAAACAGATACGCAGTATTTT. The encoded protein is CSGYETDTQYF.

This clone was found a few times. The junction shows a germline mismatch at one end, possibly a read error. The DNA for the CDR3 is TGTGTCATCAGGACAGGCACCGGGGAGCTGTTTTTT. Amino acids: CVIRTGTGELFF. The J gene is TRBJ2-2, the V gene TRBV10-3, with 7 nucleotides matching TRBD1. CDR1 and CDR2 from the germline V gene are ENHRY and SYGVKD. The CDR3 covers 12 residues.

As to this clone: No conserved phenylalanine or tryptophan ends this CDR3, so it is likely a read error. The chain is built from TRBV12-3 or TRBV12-4 and TRBJ2-5; D may be TRBD1 (5 bases). This CDR3 is 15 amino acids long. V lost 7 bases, J lost 4 bases, and 19 bases lay in between. The CDR3 DNA sequence: TGTGCCAGCATCCCAGGGAAAGCTACTTTAGAGACCCAGTACTCC. It codes for CASIPGKATLETQYS.

This clone was seen many times. J is TRBJ2-5 and V is TRBV6-1; D is undetermined. V lost 1 base to trimming and J lost 0 bases, with 6 bases between them. Germline assignment: CDR1 MNHNS and CDR2 SASEGT. The CDR3 totals 14 residues. The CDR3, as DNA: TGTGCCAGCAGTGAAGGGGGAAACCAAGAGACCCAGTACTTC. Amino acid sequence: CASSEGGNQETQYF.

This clone was recorded at least ten times. In nucleotides, the CDR3 is TGTGCCAGCAGCCGCACTAGCGGGAGTGGTGAGACCCAGTACTTC. Amino acids: CASSRTSGSGETQYF. This chain uses TRBV12-3 or TRBV12-4 with TRBJ2-5; 11 bases align to TRBD2. The trim removed 6 bases at V and 5 bases at J, leaving 8 bases unmatched. The CDR3 loop spans 15 amino acids.

This clone was counted a few times. This rearrangement joins TRBV15 to TRBJ1-5; D gene unclear. In germline, CDR1 is LNHNV, CDR2 YYDKDF (reference sequence). V lost 1 base, J lost 5 bases, and 18 bases lay in between. The CDR3 contains 17 residues. The CDR3 nucleotides read TGTGCCACCAGCAGAGTCTCCCCCCGGTGGGATTATCAGCCCCAGCATTTT. Translation: CATSRVSPRWDYQPQHF.

This clone has at least ten counts. This chain's CDR3 is CASSVGIGWSYEQYF. The CDR3 DNA reads as TGTGCCAGCAGCGTAGGAATTGGGTGGAGCTACGAGCAGTACTTC. The chain uses TRBV9 and TRBJ2-7, with D unclear. Trimming cost V 0 bases and J 3 bases, with 13 bases left between them. Germline-derived CDR1 and CDR2 are SGDLS and YYNGEE. The CDR3 consists of 15 residues. Supplemented by reference TRBV9 and TRBJ2-7, the full variable domain reads DSGVTQTPKHLITATGQRVTLRCSPRSGDLSVYWYQQSLDQGLQFLIQYYNGEERAKGNILERFSAQQFPDLHSELNLSSLELGDSALYFCASSVGIGWSYEQYFGPGTRLTVT.

This clone has only a few counts. The CDR3 nucleotides are TGTGCCAGCAGTTACGAAACTGGCGAGCAGTACTTC. This translates into CASSYETGEQYF. This chain joins TRBV6-2 or TRBV6-3 and TRBJ2-7; D is undetermined. The CDR3 is 12 residues long. Per the germline V gene, CDR1 is MNHEY and CDR2 is SVGEGT. Trimming pared 2 bases from V and 6 bases from J, leaving 8 bases between.

Points on this clone: In this CDR3 the conserved last residue, phenylalanine or tryptophan, is missing, so a read error is likely. The V gene is TRBV5-1, the J gene TRBJ1-2, with 9 bases lining up with TRBD1. Germline V gene data show CDR1 as SGHRS and CDR2 as YFSETQ. This CDR3 has 14 amino acids. Trimming at V came to 1 base and at J to 5 bases, leaving 3 bases not matched to a gene. The chain's CDR3 is CASSLTGGAYGYTL. In DNA, the CDR3 is TGCGCCAGCAGCTTGACAGGGGGCGCATATGGCTACACCCTC.

This chain links TRBV12-3 or TRBV12-4 with TRBJ2-3; 10 bases are shared with TRBD2. This CDR3 contains 16 residues. Losses at the gene ends were 6 bases for V and 10 bases for J; bases not matched to a gene: 16. The DNA of the CDR3 is TGTGCCAGCAGAGCTACTAGCGGGGTGGGGCGTAGGGCGCAGTATTTT. It specifies CASRATSGVGRRAQYF.

This clone occurred many times. The chain links TRBV6-1 to TRBJ2-7; D gene uncertain. This CDR3 contains 11 residues. Germline CDR1 reads MNHNS; CDR2 reads SASEGT. Trimming cost V 8 bases and J 6 bases, with 11 bases left between them. CDR3 region: CASGLRGEQYF. DNA of the CDR3: TGTGCCAGCGGTCTTCGTGGCGAGCAGTACTTC.

This clone was detected many times. The same CDR3 arises from other DNA sequences in this sample as well. The chain uses TRBV19 and TRBJ2-5; 14 bases agree with TRBD2. From germline, CDR1 is LNHDA and CDR2 SQIVND (reference sequence). The CDR3 length is 17 residues. The V segment lost 4 bases and the J segment 5 bases; nucleotides outside the gene matches: 9. The CDR3 reads CASSRGTSGRLSETQYF. CDR3 sequence (DNA): TGTGCCAGTAGTAGGGGGACTAGCGGGAGACTCTCGGAGACCCAGTACTTC.

Ten or more counts support this clone. J is TRBJ1-2 and V is TRBV18; D is possibly TRBD1 (6 bases). The ends were cut back, 3 bases at V and 3 bases at J, with 20 bases in the middle. Germline-derived CDR1 and CDR2 are KGHSH and LQKENI. This CDR3 is 17 amino acids long. CDR3 coding DNA: TGTGCCAGCTCACCGGGCGGCAGGGGCCCACGGGACTATGGCTACACCTTC. It codes for CASSPGGRGPRDYGYTF. The full variable domain, with the rest looked up from reference TRBV18 and TRBJ1-2, is NAGVMQNPRHLVRRRGQEARLRCSPMKGHSHVYWYRQLPEEGLKFMVYLQKENIIDESGMPKERFSAEFPKEGPSILRIQQVVRGDSAAYFCASSPGGRGPRDYGYTFGSGTRLTVV.

Worth noting for this clone: One junction end does not reproduce the germline sequence, and a read error may be involved. The genes are TRBV6-1 and TRBJ1-5; D perhaps matches TRBD1 (5 bases). The germline gives CDR1 MNHNS, CDR2 SASEGT. The CDR3 spans 16 residues. CDR3 sequence reads: CASILEGKVSNQPQHF. CDR3 DNA sequence: TGTGCCAGCATCTTAGAGGGGAAGGTTAGCAATCAGCCACAGCATTTT.